This entry lists 5 T cell receptor beta chains sequenced from one sample in a study of molecular identifiers for immune sequencing clone quantification. TCRdb called the PCR reads again in MiXCR, with one record for every CDR3 protein. The sample contains just under 650,000 distinct CDR3 sequences, just under 20% of which appear only once. The specimen was naive CD8+ T cells from blood, with Jurkat cell RNA spiked in. Specified subset: FACS-sorted CD8+CD4-CCR7+CD45RA+ naive T cells. The receptors stem from a human donor in good health. Some libraries in this study had Jurkat cell RNA spiked in.

Ten or more counts support this clonotype. V is TRBV7-2 and J is TRBJ2-1; the match to TRBD2 covers 9 bases. The CDR3 runs 16 residues. The V segment lost 3 bases and the J segment 8 bases; nucleotides outside the gene matches: 11. Germline lookup yields CDR1 SGHTA and CDR2 FQGNSA. CDR3 sequence reads: CASSLKSGLATDEQFF. In nucleotides, the CDR3 is TGTGCCAGCAGCTTGAAATCGGGACTAGCTACGGATGAGCAGTTCTTC.

This chain uses TRBV2 with TRBJ1-1, with D perhaps matching TRBD1 (6 bases). CDR3 length equals 12 residues. Per germline, CDR1 SNHLY and CDR2 FYNNEI. The ends were cut back, 9 bases at V and 3 bases at J, with 11 bases in the middle. DNA for the CDR3: TGTGCCAGTGAGGGGGTAGACACTGAAGCTTTCTTT. Amino acids: CASEGVDTEAFF.

The chain couples TRBV12-3 or TRBV12-4 to TRBJ2-7; possible D gene TRBD2, 5 bases. The CDR3 totals 12 residues. V dropped 8 bases and J dropped 7 bases, with 15 bases sitting between them. CDR3 residues: CASSLGREEQYF. For the CDR3, the DNA is TGTGCCAGCTCCCTGGGTAGGGAGGAGCAGTACTTC.

V usage is TRBV7-9 and J usage is TRBJ2-7, with 8 positions matching TRBD2. After removal of 8 bases from V and 5 bases from J, the junction contained 14 bases not matched to a gene. The CDR3 is 15 residues long. Germline V lookup: CDR1 SEHNR, CDR2 FQNEAQ (reference sequence). The CDR3 DNA is TGTGCCAGCGGCTCGGGGGGACTAGTTTTCCACGAGCAGTACTTC. Translation gives CASGSGGLVFHEQYF.

Notes on this clonotype: The junction does not match germline at one end; this may be a read error. The V and J genes are TRBV13 and TRBJ2-3; possible D gene TRBD2, 6 bases. The length of the CDR3 is 15 residues. CDR1 is PRHDT, CDR2 FYEKMQ, per germline (reference sequence). DNA of the CDR3: TGTGCCGGCAGTAATAGCGGAGAGGGCACAGATACGCAGTATTTT. This gives the protein CAGSNSGEGTDTQYF. The full variable domain, its missing parts supplied by reference TRBV13 and TRBJ2-3, is AAGVIQSPRHLIKEKRETATLKCYPIPRHDTVYWYQQGPGQDPQFLISFYEKMQSDKGSIPDRFSAQQFSDYHSELNMSSLELGDSALYFCAGSNSGEGTDTQYFGPGTRLTVL.